These 21 T cell receptor beta chains were all obtained from the same sample, sequenced in a study of radiotherapy plus CTLA-4 blockade in lung cancer (dated by TCRdb to 2017 to 2018). The library was produced with the immunoSEQ multiplex PCR assay. TCRdb holds this immuneACCESS table with in-frame rearrangements only. Some clones are missing; in checked studies, unresolved V genes explain under half, and the rest has no known cause. This sample comprises tens of thousands of clones, more than 75% of them detected only once. About a quarter of the sample belongs to the ten largest clones. The sample in question was peripheral blood, obtained from a patient treated with radiotherapy plus ipilimumab. The origin of the receptors is a human donor with non-small cell lung cancer whose response to radiotherapy plus ipilimumab could not be evaluated.

The J gene is TRBJ2-7, the V gene TRBV7-9, with 11 bases identical to TRBD1. Germline V gene sequence: CDR1 SEHNR, CDR2 FQNEAQ (reference sequence). The ends lost 7 bases at V and 5 bases at J; junction bases unmatched: 13. The CDR3 contains 16 residues. The CDR3 loop reads CASTKTRTGGIHEQYF. DNA of the CDR3: TGTGCCAGCACCAAAACCCGGACAGGGGGCATCCACGAGCAGTACTTC.

The J gene is TRBJ2-1, the V gene TRBV9; D is unresolved. The CDR3 loop spans 15 amino acids. CDR1 and CDR2 (germline): SGDLS, YYNGEE. Trimming took off 0 bases at V and 4 bases at J, with 11 bases between the two ends. The CDR3 loop reads CASSVVGSYYNEQFF. The CDR3 nucleotides are TGTGCCAGCAGCGTAGTTGGCAGTTATTACAATGAGCAGTTCTTC.

CDR3 in amino acids: CASSPEGFPTDTQYF. Here the CDR3 DNA reads TGTGCCAGCAGTCCCGAGGGTTTCCCCACAGATACGCAGTATTTT. This chain uses TRBV27 with TRBJ2-3; weak D call: TRBD2 (5 bases). This CDR3 region has 15 residues. V gave up 5 bases and J gave up 2 bases, with 14 bases separating them. CDR1 is MNHEY and CDR2 is SMNVEV in the germline V gene (reference sequence).

This clone has only one observation. The CDR3: CASIINEGFKETQYF. CDR3 DNA: TGTGCCAGCATCATTAACGAGGGCTTCAAAGAGACCCAGTACTTC. This rearrangement joins TRBV5-5 to TRBJ2-5; D might be TRBD2 (5 bases). CDR1 is SGHKS, CDR2 YYEKEE, per germline (reference sequence). The CDR3 contains 15 residues. V was cut by 6 bases and J by 3 bases, with 18 bases left in between.

The rearrangement links TRBV28 to TRBJ1-4; TRBD1 matches at 7 bases. The germline CDR1 and CDR2 sequences are MDHEN and SYDVKM. Germline trimming cut 5 bases from V and 8 bases from J; bases unmatched to any gene: 11. The CDR3 runs to 15 residues. The CDR3 DNA is TGTGCCAGCAGTCCCCAGGGAAAGGGGGCGGAAAAACTGTTTTTT. Translating it yields CASSPQGKGAEKLFF.

The rearrangement links TRBV4-1 to TRBJ1-4, with D tentatively TRBD1 (5 bases). In germline, CDR1 is MGHRA, CDR2 YSYEKL. Trimming left V 1 base short and J 12 bases short, with 15 bases between. The CDR3 is 14 residues long. The DNA of the CDR3 is TGCGCCAGCAGCCAAGTTCAAGGGTGGGGGGAACTGTTTTTT. Translation gives CASSQVQGWGELFF.

The V gene is TRBV5-1, the J gene TRBJ1-4; 8 nucleotides agree with TRBD1. Germline V gives CDR1 SGHRS, CDR2 YFSETQ. This CDR3 spans 15 amino acids. The V and J ends lost 5 bases and 2 bases, in that order; junction bases with no gene match: 5. This chain's CDR3 is CASSTGGPTNEKLFF. CDR3 coding DNA: TGCGCCAGCAGTACAGGGGGGCCCACTAATGAAAAACTGTTTTTT.

This chain joins TRBV4-3 and TRBJ2-7; D might be TRBD1 (5 bases). CDR3 length equals 13 residues. Trimming cost V 1 base and J 6 bases, with 10 bases left between them. Germline loops: CDR1 LGHNA, CDR2 YSLEER. The CDR3 is CASSQVTDGEQYF. The CDR3 DNA reads TGCGCCAGCAGCCAAGTGACAGACGGCGAGCAGTACTTC.

This clone was found a few times. The chain joins TRBV6-1 to TRBJ1-1; 9 bases are a match to TRBD1. This CDR3 has 14 residues. J lost 3 bases, V lost 6 bases, and 5 bases had no gene match. Germline CDR1 MNHNS, CDR2 SASEGT. This CDR3 is CASRAGQGHTEAFF. For the CDR3, the DNA is TGTGCCAGCAGAGCAGGACAGGGGCACACTGAAGCTTTCTTT.

The chain joins TRBV4-3 to TRBJ1-5; the D gene is possibly TRBD1 (6 bases). Germline values: CDR1 LGHNA, CDR2 YSLEER. The CDR3 loop spans 16 amino acids. V lost 0 bases, J lost 6 bases, and 15 bases lay in between. CDR3 in DNA: TGCGCCAGCAGCCAAGACTTTGAACAGGGCGGTCAGCCCCAGCATTTT. Protein: CASSQDFEQGGQPQHF.

The rearrangement uses TRBV7-6 and TRBJ2-1; weak D call: TRBD1 (6 bases). CDR3 length: 12 amino acids. V lost 3 bases to trimming and J lost 6 bases, with 6 bases between them. Germline CDR1 reads SGHVS; CDR2 reads FNYEAQ. This CDR3 reads CASSLDSNEQFF. As DNA, the CDR3 is TGTGCCAGCAGCTTGGACAGCAATGAGCAGTTCTTC.

The gene calls are TRBV7-2 and TRBJ2-7, with D maybe TRBD1 (5 bases). V was clipped by 3 bases and J by 0 bases, with 6 bases between them. The CDR3 is 13 residues long. Germline V gene sequence: CDR1 SGHTA, CDR2 FQGNSA. The CDR3 here is CASSFTGSYEQYF. In nucleotides, the CDR3 is TGTGCCAGCAGCTTCACAGGCTCCTACGAGCAGTACTTC.

The chain joins TRBV19 to TRBJ2-7; 8 bases align to TRBD2. V shed 7 bases and J 2 bases; nucleotides not matched to a gene: 7. The CDR3 is 14 amino acids. The germline gives CDR1 LNHDA, CDR2 SQIVND (reference sequence). The CDR3 reads CASTPRGGTYEQYF. The CDR3 DNA follows: TGTGCCAGTACCCCACGGGGGGGTACCTACGAGCAGTACTTC.

The gene calls are TRBV7-2 and TRBJ1-1; D is unresolved. The length of the CDR3 is 15 residues. Germline V gene lookup returns CDR1 SGHTA and CDR2 FQGNSA. The V end lost 4 bases, the J end lost 3 bases, and 15 bases lay between the germline ends. CDR3 coding DNA: TGTGCCAGCAGCTCTGCGGGATACTTGGACACTGAAGCTTTCTTT. Translated: CASSSAGYLDTEAFF.

The chain is built from TRBV27 and TRBJ1-1, with D possibly matching TRBD1 (5 bases). Deletions cut 6 bases from V and 2 bases from J, with 13 bases between. The germline V gene encodes CDR1 MNHEY and CDR2 SMNVEV (reference sequence). This CDR3 comprises 14 residues. The CDR3 is CASRQAGPNTEAFF. DNA for the CDR3: TGTGCCAGCAGACAAGCAGGGCCCAACACTGAAGCTTTCTTT.

V is TRBV30 and J is TRBJ1-1, with D possibly TRBD1 on 6 matching bases. The CDR3 runs 13 residues. Per germline, CDR1 GTSNPN and CDR2 SVGIG (reference sequence). The V and J ends lost 5 bases and 4 bases respectively, with 14 bases between them. Written as DNA, the CDR3 is TGTGCCTGGGAGAACCGAGGGGGCACTGAAGCTTTCTTT. As protein: CAWENRGGTEAFF.

The V gene is TRBV19, the J gene TRBJ2-5, with 7 bases identical to TRBD1. V shed 1 base and J 3 bases; nucleotides not matched to a gene: 5. The CDR3 runs to 15 residues. Germline V lookup: CDR1 LNHDA, CDR2 SQIVND (reference sequence). The CDR3: CASSIGTGVEETQYF. For the CDR3, the DNA is TGTGCCAGTAGTATAGGCACAGGGGTAGAAGAGACCCAGTACTTC.

This chain uses TRBV19 with TRBJ1-1, with D possibly matching TRBD1 (6 bases). Germline-derived CDR1 and CDR2 are LNHDA and SQIVND (reference sequence). CDR3 size: 16 residues. V was shortened by 2 bases and J by 8 bases, with 21 bases between the two germline ends. CDR3 protein: CASSIRTDQGRVEAFF. CDR3 DNA sequence: TGTGCCAGTAGTATAAGGACGGATCAGGGGCGCGTGGAAGCTTTCTTT.

The rearrangement joins TRBV30 to TRBJ2-7; 15 bases are a match to TRBD2. Per the germline V gene, CDR1 is GTSNPN and CDR2 is SVGIG (reference sequence). V lost 1 base to trimming and J lost 6 bases; unmatched junction nucleotides: 10. The CDR3 contains 17 residues. The CDR3 sequence is CAWSEGLAGGIIGEQYF. The CDR3 DNA reads as TGTGCCTGGAGTGAAGGACTAGCGGGAGGGATAATCGGCGAGCAGTACTTC.

This chain links TRBV25-1 with TRBJ1-1; 7 positions agree with TRBD1. The trim removed 6 bases at V and 0 bases at J, leaving 1 base unmatched. Germline CDR1 is MGHDK and CDR2 is SYGVNS. This CDR3 comprises 13 residues. The CDR3 sequence is CASRGQVNTEAFF. CDR3 bases: TGTGCCAGCAGAGGACAGGTGAACACTGAAGCTTTCTTT.

The chain combines TRBV6-1 with TRBJ1-3; D uncertain. This CDR3 has 17 residues. Trimming took 5 bases from V and 0 from J, leaving 17 bases between them. CDR1 MNHNS and CDR2 SASEGT come from the germline V gene. The CDR3 DNA reads TGTGCCAGCAGTCAAGTCCAGACCCGACACTCTGGAAACACCATATATTTT. The encoded protein is CASSQVQTRHSGNTIYF.